This passage covers 21 T cell receptor beta chains from one sample sequenced in a study of early T cells in non-severe SARS-CoV-2 infection. TCRdb reprocessed the 5' RACE reads via MiXCR and lists one record per CDR3 protein. The sample has fewer than 85,000 distinct CDR3 sequences, about 14% seen once. The sequences come from whole blood, collected at baseline. These receptors were collected from an adult who was a healthcare worker with PCR-confirmed SARS-CoV-2 infection or an uninfected control (not recorded which).

This chain uses TRBV7-7 with TRBJ2-1, with D maybe TRBD2 (5 bases). The length of the CDR3 is 12 residues. The germline gives CDR1 SSHAT, CDR2 FNYEAQ (reference sequence). The V end lost 4 bases, the J end lost 9 bases, and 10 bases lay between the germline ends. The CDR3 nucleotides read TGTGCCAGCAGCTCACTAGAAGGTGAGCAGTTCTTC. Translation gives CASSSLEGEQFF.

This clonotype was recorded at least ten times. J is TRBJ2-5 and V is TRBV27, with unresolved D. This CDR3 is 11 amino acids long. With 6 bases removed from V and 1 base from J, the gap between germline ends came to 3 bases. Looked up from germline, CDR1 is MNHEY and CDR2 is SMNVEV (reference sequence). The chain's CDR3 is CASRSQETQYF. The DNA for the CDR3 is TGTGCCAGCAGATCCCAAGAGACCCAGTACTTC.

Only a few counts were recorded for this clonotype. The chain is built from TRBV11-3 and TRBJ2-3, with D hard to call. The CDR3 is 14 amino acids. Germline CDR1 reads SGHNT; CDR2 reads YENEEA. V shed 0 bases and J shed 4 bases, with 8 bases lying between them. The DNA for the CDR3 is TGTGCCAGCAGCTTAGACAGCCGCGCAGATACGCAGTATTTT. This gives the protein CASSLDSRADTQYF.

The chain employs TRBV2 and TRBJ1-6; possibly TRBD1 for D (6 bases). Germline lookup yields CDR1 SNHLY and CDR2 FYNNEI. V was pared by 7 bases and J by 1 base, with 17 bases between. This CDR3 region has 17 residues. CDR3 amino acids: CASTWTAPSSYNSPLHF. The CDR3 DNA follows: TGTGCCAGCACTTGGACAGCACCGAGTTCCTATAATTCACCCCTCCACTTT.

There are a few counts of this clonotype. The rearrangement uses TRBV6-5 and TRBJ2-2; 7 positions agree with TRBD2. With 2 bases clipped from V and 4 bases from J, the junction kept 4 bases outside the gene matches. Germline V gives CDR1 MNHEY, CDR2 SVGAGI. This CDR3 is built from 15 residues. The CDR3 DNA is TGTGCCAGCAGTTACGGGGCGGGAGTCACCGGGGAGCTGTTTTTT. Translation gives CASSYGAGVTGELFF.

This rearrangement joins TRBV12-3 or TRBV12-4 to TRBJ1-1; D unresolved. The CDR3 extends over 12 amino acids. V dropped 0 bases and J dropped 5 bases, with 4 bases sitting between them. CDR3 nucleotides: TGTGCCAGCAGTTTAGCAGAAACTGAAGCTTTCTTT. It specifies CASSLAETEAFF.

This clonotype turned up a few times. The chain combines TRBV7-9 with TRBJ2-2, with D possibly TRBD2 on 6 matching bases. The CDR3 contains 14 residues. V was pared by 3 bases and J by 5 bases, with 10 bases between. CDR1 SEHNR and CDR2 FQNEAQ come from the germline V gene (reference sequence). CDR3 sequence (DNA): TGTGCCAGCAGCTTGAGAGGGAGGACCGGGGAGCTGTTTTTT. Its protein product is CASSLRGRTGELFF.

The gene calls are TRBV18 and TRBJ1-1; D is perhaps TRBD1 (5 bases). This CDR3 contains 14 residues. Germline values: CDR1 KGHSH, CDR2 LQKENI. Trimming took off 5 bases at V and 2 bases at J, with 12 bases between the two ends. CDR3 nucleotide sequence: TGTGCCAGCTCATTTGACAGAGCAAACACTGAAGCTTTCTTT. As protein: CASSFDRANTEAFF.

This clonotype occurred many times. The chain has TRBV14 and TRBJ2-3, with a weak D call TRBD2 (6 bases). This CDR3 comprises 13 residues. Trimming stripped 3 bases from V and 3 bases from J, with 7 bases between. Germline CDR1 is SGHDN and CDR2 is FVKESK. CDR3 in amino acids: CASSQRGTDTQYF. CDR3 nucleotides: TGTGCCAGCAGCCAGCGGGGTACAGATACGCAGTATTTT.

This clonotype came up a few times. This chain connects TRBV28 to TRBJ2-1; a weak D match, TRBD1 (5 bases). Looked up from germline, CDR1 is MDHEN and CDR2 is SYDVKM. This CDR3 is 13 amino acids long. V gave up 9 bases and J gave up 6 bases, with 15 bases separating them. CDR3 amino acids: CASVTGFRNEQFF. CDR3 DNA sequence: TGTGCCAGTGTTACAGGCTTTCGCAATGAGCAGTTCTTC.

This chain joins TRBV30 and TRBJ2-7, with a tentative D call TRBD1 (5 bases). Germline CDR1 GTSNPN, CDR2 SVGIG (reference sequence). CDR3 size: 11 residues. V was cut by 0 bases and J by 5 bases, with 5 bases left in between. The CDR3 protein is CAWSVQDEQYF. CDR3 sequence (DNA): TGTGCCTGGAGTGTACAGGACGAGCAGTACTTC.

This clonotype was detected a few times. This rearrangement joins TRBV27 to TRBJ1-2; 9 bases align to TRBD1. The germline CDR1 and CDR2 sequences are MNHEY and SMNVEV (reference sequence). J gave up 4 bases and V 5 bases, and 5 bases lay outside the gene matches. The CDR3 extends over 14 amino acids. The DNA of the CDR3 is TGTGCCAGCAGTCCCGGGGGACAGGGCTATGGCTACACCTTC. Translated, it gives CASSPGGQGYGYTF.

The V gene is TRBV12-3 or TRBV12-4, the J gene TRBJ1-1; no clear D. The CDR3 loop spans 12 amino acids. V lost 5 bases and J lost 4, with 8 bases in between. The CDR3 sequence: CASSQQSTEAFF. CDR3 sequence (DNA): TGTGCCAGCAGTCAACAGAGCACTGAAGCTTTCTTT.

V usage is TRBV27 and J usage is TRBJ1-2, with 8 bases aligning to TRBD1. The CDR3 runs 16 residues. V shed 3 bases, J shed 4 bases, and the junction held 10 bases outside the gene matches. Germline values: CDR1 MNHEY, CDR2 SMNVEV (reference sequence). Here the CDR3 DNA reads TGTGCCAGCAGTTTCTTTTCAGGGGGCGCGCTCTATGGCTACACCTTC. Its translation: CASSFFSGGALYGYTF.

The sample holds many counts of this clonotype. CDR3 in DNA: TGTGCCAGCAGCTTAAGTGGGTACAATGAGCAGTTCTTC. This translates into CASSLSGYNEQFF. The rearrangement joins TRBV11-2 to TRBJ2-1, with D uncertain. V was cut by 2 bases and J by 4 bases, with 6 bases left in between. The CDR3 contains 13 residues. Germline V gene data show CDR1 as SGHAT and CDR2 as FQNNGV.

This clonotype was found many times. The chain recombines TRBV30 with TRBJ1-3; D possibly corresponds to TRBD1 (6 bases). The CDR3 covers 19 residues. The V and J ends lost 0 bases and 0 bases respectively, with 21 bases between them. Germline V gene lookup returns CDR1 GTSNPN and CDR2 SVGIG (reference sequence). CDR3 region: CAWSVLLGGIRGSGNTIYF. In DNA, the CDR3 is TGTGCCTGGAGTGTACTTTTAGGGGGTATTCGGGGCTCTGGAAACACCATATATTTT.

The V call is TRBV7-8, the J call TRBJ1-4, with a weak D call TRBD1 (5 bases). Trimming stripped 5 bases from V and 11 bases from J, with 18 bases between. Germline lookup yields CDR1 SGHVS and CDR2 FQNEAQ. This CDR3 has 14 residues. CDR3 nucleotide sequence: TGTGCCAGCAGCCAAGGGACGGCGGGAGAGAAACTGTTTTTT. It encodes CASSQGTAGEKLFF.

This clonotype has a handful of counts. This chain links TRBV5-1 with TRBJ2-2, with TRBD1 as a possible D gene (5 bases). The CDR3 contains 14 residues. CDR1 and CDR2 (germline): SGHRS, YFSETQ. V was trimmed by 6 bases and J by 3 bases, leaving 12 bases between them. In DNA, the CDR3 is TGCGCCAGCAAACAGGAAATGCACACCGGGGAGCTGTTTTTT. The encoded protein is CASKQEMHTGELFF.

The chain links TRBV7-9 to TRBJ2-3; D is possibly TRBD1 (6 bases). V lost 5 bases and J lost 4, with 16 bases in between. CDR3 length: 15 residues. Germline assignment: CDR1 SEHNR and CDR2 FQNEAQ (reference sequence). CDR3 loop: CASSRDTSLADTQYF. The DNA for the CDR3 is TGTGCCAGCAGCCGGGACACCAGCCTTGCAGATACGCAGTATTTT.

This clonotype was seen many times. V usage is TRBV2 and J usage is TRBJ2-5, with unresolved D. Per germline, CDR1 SNHLY and CDR2 FYNNEI. This CDR3 is built from 13 residues. V was cut by 2 bases and J by 5 bases, with 9 bases left in between. CDR3 sequence reads: CASSEWGSETQYF. The CDR3 DNA is TGTGCCAGCAGTGAATGGGGATCGGAGACCCAGTACTTC.

This clonotype was found many times. The chain has TRBV24-1 and TRBJ2-3; TRBD2 agrees at 9 bases. V trimming: 5 bases; J trimming: 2 bases; junction bases outside the gene matches: 10. The CDR3 runs 17 residues. Germline lookup yields CDR1 KGHDR and CDR2 SFDVKD. CDR3 nucleotide sequence: TGTGCCACCAGTGGGGCTAGCGGGACAATCTCCACAGATACGCAGTATTTT. Translated, it gives CATSGASGTISTDTQYF.